This TCR beta chain was obtained from a study of blood T cell repertoires in COVID-19 (dated by TCRdb to the early 2020s). Concerning the study at large: The collaborator samples originated in the United States, Italy and Spain and spanned the acute and convalescent phases of COVID-19. The material from the prospective study consisted of cDNA or gDNA derived from T cells, B-cell-depleted T cells, or PBMCs. Subjects who had been exposed to COVID-19, were actively infected with it, or had recovered from it provided the deeply sampled blood TCRbeta repertoires that made up the dataset. The repertoires were released in a freely available public database intended as a resource for research on the immune response to SARS-CoV-2. Samples came from the ongoing ImmuneRACE study (first 160 participants) plus 1,254 subjects from 6 global collaborators. A de-identified subject ID, COVID-19 status, age in years and sex were almost always included in the sample metadata. Where available, HLA class I and class II types were obtained from metadata supplied by the sample provider rather than from assay-based typing.

TCRbeta CDR3 regions were amplified from genomic DNA using the immunoSEQ Assay, a bias-controlled multiplex PCR. The study's processing was this. The number of nucleated cells in each sample was estimated by amplification of reference gene primers within the assay. To quantify the absolute abundance of each unique TCRbeta CDR3 rearrangement, sequence reads were collapsed and filtered. Productive Simpson clonality was computed per sample as the square root of Simpson's diversity index over productive rearrangements. Imported from immuneACCESS, the table was reduced by TCRdb to in-frame sequences with V and J called. These copies leave out some clones; in studies compared against another copy, an unresolved V gene accounts for under half, and the cause of the remainder is not known. From that table come the V and J calls and clone size; the DNA was used to work out D and trimming. The sample table contains nearly 300,000 clones; only one count was recorded for roughly 80% of them. Roughly 1.6% of the sample is held by the ten biggest clonotypes.

Paper-wide results and their limitations: The amount of clinical and demographic metadata varied by source and participant and was provided uncurated.

One collaborating source in Seattle enrolled patients while the patients were actively infected and followed the patients over time throughout the course of disease. Collaborating institutions collected whole blood in K2EDTA tubes following their own protocols. For TCRbeta analysis, collaborators shipped samples in one of three forms: frozen whole blood, isolated PBMCs, or DNA extracted from either of those sample types. The germline V gene (reference sequence) gives CDR1 as PRHDT and CDR2 as FYEKMQ. Including cysteine and phenylalanine, the CDR3 has 16 amino acids. The entry retains the CDR3 DNA only, 48 bases that are in frame from base 1. The germline V end is reduced by 5 bases and the J end by 2 bases; junction bases left unmatched: 7. With respect to this clone: Which antigen it targets is not known. Per-base qualities were not stored, and no clone one base away is much larger.

What was sequenced was peripheral blood. Recombination joined TRBV13 with TRBJ2-5; a stretch of 11 junction bases matches TRBD1. This TCR was sampled from a human donor with COVID-19, enrolled during active disease. The donor label of this sample is uncertain. The nucleotide sequence is TGTGCCAGCAGCATCCACTGGGACAGGGGGCAAGAGACCCAGTACTTC. Translation gives CASSIHWDRGQETQYF.